This T cell receptor (beta chain) originates from a study of cytomegalovirus exposure and HLA in healthy donors. PCR primers comprised 60 Vbeta and 13 Jbeta primers. Assay: immunoSEQ multiplex PCR; the TCRdb copy retains only in-frame clones and omits some. Here the sample spans 200,000 to 250,000 clones, roughly four fifths being singletons. The sample comprised PBMCs. The sequence derives from a girl between 5 and 17 years old in good health and CMV-seronegative.

The CDR3 loop reads CASSFGGGHNQPQHF. The CDR3, as DNA: TGTGCCAGTTCCTTTGGGGGGGGCCACAATCAGCCCCAGCATTTT. The chain employs TRBV19 and TRBJ1-5, with D possibly being TRBD1 (6 bases). Trimming removed 8 bases at V and 3 bases at J, with 17 bases between. The germline gives CDR1 LNHDA, CDR2 SQIVND (reference sequence). The CDR3 sequence is 15 residues long.